Below, 26 T cell receptor beta chains from the same sample are listed, as sequenced in a study of cytomegalovirus exposure and HLA in healthy donors. 60 Vbeta and 13 Jbeta primers were used in PCR. This table comes from immunoSEQ multiplex PCR, and its TCRdb copy is limited to in-frame clones, with some not included. The sample holds about 150,000 clones; nearly 80% are singletons and the top ten take roughly 0.69%. The sample consisted of PBMCs. Receptors originate from a male donor in good health and CMV-seronegative.

CDR3 DNA: TGTGCCAGCAGTGATTCTGATCCCCCGGTTGGTAGCTCAAATCCGTTCTTC. This sequence encodes CASSDSDPPVGSSNPFF. V and J are TRBV25-1 and TRBJ2-1; D is uncertain. The germline gives CDR1 MGHDK, CDR2 SYGVNS. The V end was cut by 3 bases, the J end by 15 bases, with 30 bases between. There are 17 residues in the CDR3.

The CDR3 nucleotides read TGTGCCAGCAGTGAGTTGACAGGGGAGGTTGGCACAGATACGCAGTATTTT. It yields the protein CASSELTGEVGTDTQYF. The chain has TRBV6-1 and TRBJ2-3, with TRBD1 matching 8 bases. Per the germline V gene, CDR1 is MNHNS and CDR2 is SASEGT. The ends lost 3 bases at V and 1 base at J; junction bases unmatched: 9. The CDR3 totals 17 residues.

V and J are TRBV5-6 and TRBJ1-3; D is possibly TRBD1 (6 bases). Trimming cost V 6 bases and J 6 bases, with 19 bases left between them. Germline loops: CDR1 SGHDT, CDR2 YYEEEE. The CDR3 is 15 residues long. The CDR3 DNA is TGTGCCAGCACCGGAACCCGGACAGAATCAAACACCATATATTTT. Amino acids: CASTGTRTESNTIYF.

The CDR3 spells CASSLDVFGWEEFF. CDR3 sequence (DNA): TGTGCCAGCAGCTTAGACGTTTTTGGGTGGGAGGAGTTTTTT. This chain links TRBV7-9 with TRBJ1-4; D unclear. Germline V CDR1 and CDR2: SEHNR, FQNEAQ (reference sequence). The CDR3 runs to 14 residues. V dropped 1 base and J dropped 16 bases, with 19 bases sitting between them.

This chain links TRBV11-3 with TRBJ2-5; TRBD1 aligns across 7 bases. Germline V gene sequence: CDR1 SGHNT, CDR2 YENEEA. The V and J ends lost 1 base and 5 bases, in that order; junction bases with no gene match: 7. The CDR3 is made up of 15 amino acids. CDR3 bases: TGTGCCAGCAGCTTAGGGCAGGGGGTCGTGGAGACCCAGTACTTC. Its protein product is CASSLGQGVVETQYF.

In regard to this clone: The identical CDR3 is also encoded by other nucleotide sequences in the sample. The rearrangement uses TRBV4-3 and TRBJ2-7; maybe TRBD2 (6 bases). This CDR3 is built from 15 residues. V gave up 0 bases and J gave up 0 bases, with 9 bases separating them. CDR1 LGHNA and CDR2 YSLEER come from the germline V gene. The CDR3 is CASSQEGGSSYEQYF. The DNA of the CDR3 is TGCGCCAGCAGCCAAGAGGGGGGAAGCTCCTACGAGCAGTACTTC.

V usage is TRBV29-1 and J usage is TRBJ2-1; 7 positions match TRBD1. The CDR3 runs to 12 residues. Germline loops: CDR1 SQVTM, CDR2 ANQGSEA. Unmatched junction bases numbered 4, after V lost 7 bases and J lost 4 bases. The CDR3 reads CSGRTGYNEQFF. The CDR3 nucleotides are TGCAGCGGACGGACAGGATACAATGAGCAGTTCTTC.

The chain carries TRBV14 and TRBJ2-7; D unresolved. The CDR3 sequence is 12 residues long. Germline-derived CDR1 and CDR2 are SGHDN and FVKESK. With 4 bases removed from V and 9 bases from J, the gap between germline ends came to 13 bases. This CDR3 reads CASSPSTQLQYF. CDR3 bases: TGTGCCAGCAGCCCCTCGACACAGCTGCAGTACTTC. Using reference TRBV14 and TRBJ2-7 for the parts outside the CDR3, the full variable domain is EAGVTQFPSHSVIEKGQTVTLRCDPISGHDNLYWYRRVMGKEIKFLLHFVKESKQDESGMPNNRFLAERTGGTYSTLKVQPAELEDSGVYFCASSPSTQLQYFGPGTRLTVT.

V is TRBV6-6 and J is TRBJ2-4; TRBD1 matches at 8 bases. Germline-derived CDR1 and CDR2 are MNHNY and SVGAGI (reference sequence). This CDR3 has 16 amino acids. J was trimmed by 4 bases and V by 4 bases; bases with no gene match: 9. The CDR3 sequence is CASSWGQEISKNIQYF. The CDR3 DNA reads TGTGCCAGCAGTTGGGGACAGGAGATTTCTAAAAACATTCAGTACTTC.

As concerns this clone: At one end, the junction sequence differs from germline, possibly due to a read error. The chain couples TRBV7-2 to TRBJ1-2; possibly TRBD1 for D (6 bases). CDR3 size: 12 residues. Germline V CDR1 and CDR2: SGHTA, FQGNSA. CDR3: CAGSPGDYGYTF. The CDR3 DNA reads TGTGCCGGCAGCCCAGGGGACTATGGCTACACCTTC.

Concerning this clone: A junction end diverges from the germline sequence, so it may reflect a read error. The rearrangement uses TRBV7-9 and TRBJ2-3; unclear D gene. Germline lookup yields CDR1 SEHNR and CDR2 FQNEAQ (reference sequence). The CDR3 has 12 residues. The CDR3, as DNA: TGTTCCAGCAGCTTCGGTGTAGATACGCAGTATTTT. Its protein product is CSSSFGVDTQYF. The complete variable domain, with remaining parts taken from reference TRBV7-9 and TRBJ2-3, reads DTGVSQNPRHKITKRGQNVTFRCDPISEHNRLYWYRQTLGQGPEFLTYFQNEAQLEKSRLLSDRFSAERPKGSFSTLEIQRTEQGDSAMYLCSSSFGVDTQYFGPGTRLTVL.

This sequence joins TRBV2 and TRBJ1-2; a weak D match, TRBD1 (6 bases). V was shortened by 8 bases and J by 4 bases, with 11 bases between the two germline ends. Germline values: CDR1 SNHLY, CDR2 FYNNEI. CDR3 size: 12 residues. For the CDR3, the DNA is TGTGCCAGCCGGGACATACTCTATGGCTACACCTTC. Amino acids: CASRDILYGYTF.

The chain uses TRBV7-2 and TRBJ1-1; 9 bases match TRBD1. This CDR3 spans 14 amino acids. V lost 3 bases and J lost 4; bases outside the gene matches: 3. Germline lookup yields CDR1 SGHTA and CDR2 FQGNSA. This CDR3 reads CASSFGQGTTEAFF. In nucleotides, the CDR3 is TGTGCCAGCAGCTTCGGACAGGGGACCACTGAAGCTTTCTTT.

V is TRBV10-3 and J is TRBJ2-4; 7 bases line up with TRBD1. The CDR3 sequence is 13 residues long. V lost 4 bases and J lost 6; bases outside the gene matches: 3. CDR1 is ENHRY and CDR2 is SYGVKD in the germline V gene. In DNA form, the CDR3 reads TGTGCCATCAGTGGACAGGGTGGAAACATTCAGTACTTC. This codes for CAISGQGGNIQYF.

The J gene is TRBJ2-5, the V gene TRBV11-2, with TRBD2 matching 8 bases. Germline CDR1 SGHAT, CDR2 FQNNGV. Unmatched junction bases numbered 6, after V lost 4 bases and J lost 2 bases. The CDR3 length is 15 residues. The CDR3 coding sequence is TGTGCCAGCAGCTCGCTACTAGCGGTTCAAGAGACCCAGTACTTC. Encoded protein: CASSSLLAVQETQYF.

The J gene is TRBJ2-7, the V gene TRBV5-1; 11 bases map to TRBD2. There are 15 residues in the CDR3. The germline CDR1 and CDR2 sequences are SGHRS and YFSETQ. V shed 2 bases and J 4 bases; nucleotides not matched to a gene: 5. The CDR3 reads CASSFDGTSGYEQYF. The CDR3 bases are TGCGCCAGCAGCTTCGATGGGACTAGCGGTTACGAGCAGTACTTC.

The genes are TRBV7-7 and TRBJ2-7; D may be TRBD2 (6 bases). CDR3 length equals 15 residues. Germline V gives CDR1 SSHAT, CDR2 FNYEAQ (reference sequence). V was clipped by 0 bases and J by 3 bases, with 12 bases between them. The CDR3, as DNA: TGTGCCAGCAGCTTAGCAAGTGCGGGAAGCTACGAGCAGTACTTC. Translation: CASSLASAGSYEQYF.

The rearrangement joins TRBV4-3 to TRBJ2-1; 10 bases are shared with TRBD2. V shed 0 bases and J 2 bases; nucleotides not matched to a gene: 7. The CDR3 is 18 amino acids. CDR1 and CDR2 from the germline V gene are LGHNA and YSLEER. The CDR3 protein is CASSQDPLAGGTYNEQFF. The CDR3 nucleotides read TGCGCCAGCAGCCAAGATCCTTTAGCGGGGGGAACCTACAATGAGCAGTTCTTC.

The chain links TRBV12-5 to TRBJ1-5; 9 bases map to TRBD1. The CDR3 covers 14 residues. Trimming removed 6 bases from V and 7 bases from J; junction bases left unmatched: 7. CDR1 is LGHNT and CDR2 is FRNRAP in the germline V gene. The CDR3 loop is CASGPGQGGQPQHF. In DNA form, the CDR3 reads TGTGCTAGTGGGCCGGGACAGGGAGGCCAGCCCCAGCATTTT.

This clone was counted between two and nine times. The junction differs from germline at one of its ends, possibly a read error. The rearrangement joins TRBV5-4 to TRBJ1-2, with D unresolved. Germline lookup yields CDR1 SGHNT and CDR2 YYREEE (reference sequence). This CDR3 spans 14 amino acids. The CDR3 sequence: CASSLGGPHGYGSF. The CDR3 DNA is TGTGCCAGCAGCTTGGGAGGGCCCCACGGGTACGGGAGCTTC.

The chain couples TRBV9 to TRBJ2-7; tentative D call: TRBD1 (5 bases). The CDR3 covers 13 residues. Germline V lookup: CDR1 SGDLS, CDR2 YYNGEE. Trimming pared 2 bases from V and 2 bases from J, leaving 8 bases between. CDR3 loop: CASSVGAAYEQYF. CDR3 DNA sequence: TGTGCCAGCAGCGTTGGGGCGGCCTACGAGCAGTACTTC. Full variable domain (remainder filled in from reference TRBV9 and TRBJ2-7): DSGVTQTPKHLITATGQRVTLRCSPRSGDLSVYWYQQSLDQGLQFLIQYYNGEERAKGNILERFSAQQFPDLHSELNLSSLELGDSALYFCASSVGAAYEQYFGPGTRLTVT.

This clone was found once. The V gene is TRBV5-1, the J gene TRBJ2-3; 8 bases are a match to TRBD2. V was clipped by 0 bases and J by 3 bases; unmatched bases: 9. Germline V gives CDR1 SGHRS, CDR2 YFSETQ. The CDR3 totals 17 residues. CDR3: CASSLEGSGGPTDTQYF. DNA for the CDR3: TGCGCCAGCAGCTTGGAGGGATCGGGAGGGCCGACAGATACGCAGTATTTT.

The chain employs TRBV27 and TRBJ2-1; TRBD2 matches 7 bases. The CDR3 runs to 14 residues. Germline lookup yields CDR1 MNHEY and CDR2 SMNVEV (reference sequence). V lost 2 bases, J lost 8 bases, and 6 bases stayed unmatched. The CDR3 region has the DNA TGTGCCAGCAGTTTAATCGGGAGGACCGATGAGCAGTTCTTC. Encoded protein: CASSLIGRTDEQFF.

The chain carries TRBV6-5 and TRBJ1-2; possible D gene TRBD1, 6 bases. The germline V and J ends were trimmed by 7 bases and 2 bases, with 17 bases remaining between them. This CDR3 is 15 amino acids long. In germline, CDR1 is MNHEY, CDR2 SVGAGI. CDR3 DNA: TGTGCCAGCATCCCAGGGGAGGGAGGCAACTATGGCTACACCTTC. Amino acid sequence: CASIPGEGGNYGYTF.

The chain uses TRBV29-1 and TRBJ2-7; tentative D call: TRBD2 (6 bases). The CDR3 is 13 amino acids. The germline V gene has CDR1 SQVTM and CDR2 ANQGSEA. Trimming took off 4 bases at V and 0 bases at J, with 10 bases between the two ends. CDR3 nucleotides: TGCAGCGTTGTAGGAGGGGCCTCCTACGAGCAGTACTTC. This translates into CSVVGGASYEQYF.

The CDR3 nucleotides are TGCGCCAGCAGCCCGGGTGCGAGCTCCTACAATGAGCAGTTCTTC. The encoded protein is CASSPGASSYNEQFF. The V gene is TRBV4-1, the J gene TRBJ2-1; D is unresolved. Trimming stripped 4 bases from V and 0 bases from J, with 10 bases between. The CDR3 length is 15 residues. CDR1 is MGHRA and CDR2 is YSYEKL in the germline V gene.